This T cell receptor beta chain comes out of a study of blood T cell repertoires in COVID-19. As for the study in general: Researchers got acute and convalescent COVID-19 samples from the United States, Italy and Spain.

Data came from immunoSEQ multiplex PCR; TCRdb stores just in-frame clones and leaves some out. The sample records some 490,000 clones, approximately 85% being singletons. This CDR3 is 15 amino acids long. CDR1 is LGHNA, CDR2 YSLEER, per germline. J lost 10 bases, V lost 6 bases, and 14 bases had no gene match. This sequence was found in a human donor in a cohort sampled during active COVID-19. The V call is TRBV4-3, the J call TRBJ2-1; 8 nucleotides match TRBD2. The source material was peripheral blood. CDR3 protein: CASRLLSGGVGEQFF. The CDR3 region has the DNA TGCGCCAGCAGGCTACTAAGCGGGGGCGTCGGCGAGCAGTTCTTC.